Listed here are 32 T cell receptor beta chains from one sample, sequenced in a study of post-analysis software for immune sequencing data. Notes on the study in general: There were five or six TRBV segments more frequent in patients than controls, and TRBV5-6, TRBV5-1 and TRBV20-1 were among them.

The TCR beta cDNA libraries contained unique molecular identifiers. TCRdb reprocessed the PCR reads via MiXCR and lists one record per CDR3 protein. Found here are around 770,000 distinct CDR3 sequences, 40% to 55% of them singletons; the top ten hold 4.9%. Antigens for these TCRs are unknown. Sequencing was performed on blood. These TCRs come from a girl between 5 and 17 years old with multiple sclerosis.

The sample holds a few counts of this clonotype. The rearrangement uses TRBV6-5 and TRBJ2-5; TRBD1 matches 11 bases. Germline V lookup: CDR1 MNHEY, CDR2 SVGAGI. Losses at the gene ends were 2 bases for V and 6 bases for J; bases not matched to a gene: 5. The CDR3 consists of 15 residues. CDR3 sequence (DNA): TGTGCCAGCAGTTACGGGACAGGGGGGATTAAGACCCAGTACTTC. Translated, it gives CASSYGTGGIKTQYF.

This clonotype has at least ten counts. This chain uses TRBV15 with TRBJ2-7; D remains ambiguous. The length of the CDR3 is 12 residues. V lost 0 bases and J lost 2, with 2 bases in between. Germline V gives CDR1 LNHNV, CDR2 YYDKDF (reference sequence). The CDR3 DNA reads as TGTGCCACCAGCAGAGATCCCTACGAGCAGTACTTC. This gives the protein CATSRDPYEQYF.

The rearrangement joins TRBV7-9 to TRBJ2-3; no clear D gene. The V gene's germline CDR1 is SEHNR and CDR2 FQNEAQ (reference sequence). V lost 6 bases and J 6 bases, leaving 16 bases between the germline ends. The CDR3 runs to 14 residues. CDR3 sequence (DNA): TGTGCCAGCAGGCCCGGAAGGCTACGGGATACGCAGTATTTT. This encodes CASRPGRLRDTQYF.

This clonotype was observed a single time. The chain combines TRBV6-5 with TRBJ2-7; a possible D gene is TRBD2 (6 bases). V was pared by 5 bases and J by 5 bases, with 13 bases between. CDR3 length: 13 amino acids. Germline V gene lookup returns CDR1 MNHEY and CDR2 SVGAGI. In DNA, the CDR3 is TGTGCCAGCAGTCCTAGACTAGTTCACGAGCAGTACTTC. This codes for CASSPRLVHEQYF.

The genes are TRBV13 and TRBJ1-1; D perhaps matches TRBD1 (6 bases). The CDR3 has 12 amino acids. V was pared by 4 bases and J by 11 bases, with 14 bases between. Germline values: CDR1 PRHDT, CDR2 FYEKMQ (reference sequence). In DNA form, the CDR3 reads TGTGCCAGCAGCTGGAGGGGGGCTGGGGCTTTCTTT. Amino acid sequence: CASSWRGAGAFF.

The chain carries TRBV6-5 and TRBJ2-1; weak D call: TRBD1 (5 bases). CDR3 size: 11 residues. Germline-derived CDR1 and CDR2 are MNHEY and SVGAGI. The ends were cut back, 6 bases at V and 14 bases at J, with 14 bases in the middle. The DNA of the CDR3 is TGTGCCAGCAGAACAGGCCCTACAGAGTTCTTC. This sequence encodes CASRTGPTEFF.

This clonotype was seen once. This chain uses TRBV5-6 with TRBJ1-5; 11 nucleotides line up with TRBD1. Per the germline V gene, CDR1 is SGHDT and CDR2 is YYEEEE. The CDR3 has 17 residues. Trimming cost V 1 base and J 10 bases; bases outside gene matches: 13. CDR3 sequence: CASSLYRFGQGATPQHF. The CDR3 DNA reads TGTGCCAGCAGCTTGTATCGGTTCGGACAGGGGGCGACACCCCAGCATTTT.

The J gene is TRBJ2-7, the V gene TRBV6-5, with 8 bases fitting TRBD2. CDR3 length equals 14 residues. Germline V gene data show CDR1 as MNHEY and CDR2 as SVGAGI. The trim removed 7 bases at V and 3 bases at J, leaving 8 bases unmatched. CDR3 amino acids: CASKIAGTSYEQYF. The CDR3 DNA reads TGTGCCAGCAAAATAGCGGGGACGAGCTACGAGCAGTACTTC.

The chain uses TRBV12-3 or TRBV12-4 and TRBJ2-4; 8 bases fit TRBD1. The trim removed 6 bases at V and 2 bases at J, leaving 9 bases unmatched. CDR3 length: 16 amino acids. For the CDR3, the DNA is TGTGCCAGCAGCCCCGAGGACAGGGTGTCCAAAAACATTCAGTACTTC. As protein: CASSPEDRVSKNIQYF.

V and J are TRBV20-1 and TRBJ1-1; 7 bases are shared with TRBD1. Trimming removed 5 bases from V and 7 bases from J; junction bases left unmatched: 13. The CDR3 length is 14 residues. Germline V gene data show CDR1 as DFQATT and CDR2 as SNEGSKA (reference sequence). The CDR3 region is CSAQVSGTAIEAFF. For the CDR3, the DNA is TGCAGTGCTCAGGTCTCCGGGACAGCCATTGAAGCTTTCTTT.

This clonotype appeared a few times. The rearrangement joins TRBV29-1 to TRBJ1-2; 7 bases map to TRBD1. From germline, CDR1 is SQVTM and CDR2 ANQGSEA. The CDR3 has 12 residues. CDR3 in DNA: TGCACGTCGCAGGGGGATGACTATGGCTACACCTTC. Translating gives CTSQGDDYGYTF.

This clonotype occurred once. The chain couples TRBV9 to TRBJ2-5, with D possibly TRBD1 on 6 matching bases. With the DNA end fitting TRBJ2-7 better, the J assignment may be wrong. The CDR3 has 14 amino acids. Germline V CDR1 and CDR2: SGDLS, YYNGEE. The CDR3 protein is CASSSSGENYEQYF. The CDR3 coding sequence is TGTGCCAGCAGCTCCTCAGGGGAAAACTACGAGCAGTACTTC.

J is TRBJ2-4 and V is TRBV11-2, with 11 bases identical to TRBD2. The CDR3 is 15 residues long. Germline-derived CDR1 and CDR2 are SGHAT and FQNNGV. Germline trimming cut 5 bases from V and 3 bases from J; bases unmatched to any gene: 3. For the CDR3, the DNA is TGTGCCAGCAGCGTTAGCGGGAGGGTCAAAAACATTCAGTACTTC. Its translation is CASSVSGRVKNIQYF.

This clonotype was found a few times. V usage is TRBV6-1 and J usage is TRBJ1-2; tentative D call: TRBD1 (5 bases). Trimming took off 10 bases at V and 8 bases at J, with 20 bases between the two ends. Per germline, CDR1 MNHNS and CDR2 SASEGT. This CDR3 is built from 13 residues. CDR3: CAIPREDPWGYTF. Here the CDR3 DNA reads TGTGCCATCCCCAGGGAGGATCCGTGGGGCTACACCTTC.

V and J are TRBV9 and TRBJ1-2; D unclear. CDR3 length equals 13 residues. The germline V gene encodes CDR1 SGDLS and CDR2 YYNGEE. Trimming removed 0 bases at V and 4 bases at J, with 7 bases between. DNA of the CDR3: TGTGCCAGCAGCGTAGACAGTGCCTATGGCTACACCTTC. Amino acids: CASSVDSAYGYTF.

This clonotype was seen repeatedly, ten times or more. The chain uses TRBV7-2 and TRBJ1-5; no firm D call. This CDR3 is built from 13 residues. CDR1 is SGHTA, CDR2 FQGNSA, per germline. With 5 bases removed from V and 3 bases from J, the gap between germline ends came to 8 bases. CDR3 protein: CASSQEANQPQHF. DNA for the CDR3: TGTGCCAGCAGCCAGGAGGCCAATCAGCCCCAGCATTTT.

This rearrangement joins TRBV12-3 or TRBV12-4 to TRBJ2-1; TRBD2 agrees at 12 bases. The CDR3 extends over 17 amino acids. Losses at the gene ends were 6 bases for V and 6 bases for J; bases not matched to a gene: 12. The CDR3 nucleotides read TGTGCCAGCAGCCCCGGGGAGGGACTAGCGGGTGGCAATGAGCAGTTCTTC. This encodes CASSPGEGLAGGNEQFF.

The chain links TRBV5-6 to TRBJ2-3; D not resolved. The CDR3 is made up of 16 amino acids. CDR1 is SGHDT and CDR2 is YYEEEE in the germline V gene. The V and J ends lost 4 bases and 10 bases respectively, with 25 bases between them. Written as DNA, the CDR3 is TGTGCCAGCAGCCCGCCGGGCCTTCTCTCCCCCCTAGCGCAGTATTTT. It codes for CASSPPGLLSPLAQYF.

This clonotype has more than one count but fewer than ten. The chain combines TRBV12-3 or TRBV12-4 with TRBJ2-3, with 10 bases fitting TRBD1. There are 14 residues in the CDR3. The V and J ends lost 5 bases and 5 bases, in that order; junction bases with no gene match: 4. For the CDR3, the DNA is TGTGCCAGCAGTCCGGGACAGGGGAGAGATACGCAGTATTTT. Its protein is CASSPGQGRDTQYF.

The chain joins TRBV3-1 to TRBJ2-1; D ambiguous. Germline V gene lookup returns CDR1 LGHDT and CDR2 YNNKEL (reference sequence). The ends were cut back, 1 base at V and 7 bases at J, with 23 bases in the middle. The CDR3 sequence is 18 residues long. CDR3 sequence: CASSQVVGDWAVGNEQFF. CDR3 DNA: TGTGCCAGCAGCCAAGTCGTGGGTGATTGGGCTGTCGGAAATGAGCAGTTCTTC.

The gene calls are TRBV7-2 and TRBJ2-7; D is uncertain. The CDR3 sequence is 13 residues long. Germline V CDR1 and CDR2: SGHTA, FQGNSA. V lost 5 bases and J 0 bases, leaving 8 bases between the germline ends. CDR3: CASSPRYSYEQYF. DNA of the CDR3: TGTGCCAGCAGCCCCCGATACTCCTACGAGCAGTACTTC.

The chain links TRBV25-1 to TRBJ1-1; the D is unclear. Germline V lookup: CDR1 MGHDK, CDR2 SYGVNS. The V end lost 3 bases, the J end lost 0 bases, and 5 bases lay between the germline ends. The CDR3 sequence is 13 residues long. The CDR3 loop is CASSDNMNTEAFF. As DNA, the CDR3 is TGTGCCAGCAGTGACAATATGAACACTGAAGCTTTCTTT.

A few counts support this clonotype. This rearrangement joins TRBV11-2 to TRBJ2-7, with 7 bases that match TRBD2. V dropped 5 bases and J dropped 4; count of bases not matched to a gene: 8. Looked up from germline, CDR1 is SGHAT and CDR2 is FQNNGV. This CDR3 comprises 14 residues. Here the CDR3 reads CASSPWGGTYEQYF. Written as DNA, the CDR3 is TGTGCCAGCAGCCCCTGGGGGGGGACTTACGAGCAGTACTTC.

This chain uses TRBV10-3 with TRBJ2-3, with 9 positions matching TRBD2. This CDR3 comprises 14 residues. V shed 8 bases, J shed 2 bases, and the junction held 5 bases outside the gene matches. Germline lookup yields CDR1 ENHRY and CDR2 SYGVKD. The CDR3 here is CAIGASGNTDTQYF. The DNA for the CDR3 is TGTGCCATCGGCGCTAGCGGGAACACAGATACGCAGTATTTT.

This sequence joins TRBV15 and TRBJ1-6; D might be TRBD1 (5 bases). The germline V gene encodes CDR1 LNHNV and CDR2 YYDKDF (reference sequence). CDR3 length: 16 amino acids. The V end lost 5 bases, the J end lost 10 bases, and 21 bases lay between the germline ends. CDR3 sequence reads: CATSLNLGLSDSPLHF. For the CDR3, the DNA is TGTGCCACCAGCTTAAACCTGGGACTATCCGACTCACCCCTCCACTTT.

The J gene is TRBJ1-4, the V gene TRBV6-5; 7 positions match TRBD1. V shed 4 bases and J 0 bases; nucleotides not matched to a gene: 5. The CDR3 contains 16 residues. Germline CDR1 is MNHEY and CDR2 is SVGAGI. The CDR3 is CASSFSGGATNEKLFF. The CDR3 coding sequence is TGTGCCAGCAGTTTTTCAGGGGGGGCAACTAATGAAAAACTGTTTTTT.

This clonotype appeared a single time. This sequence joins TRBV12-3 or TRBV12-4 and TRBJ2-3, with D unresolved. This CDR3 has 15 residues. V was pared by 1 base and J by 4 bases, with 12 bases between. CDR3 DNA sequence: TGTGCCAGCAGTTTAGGTTCGGGCGGTCCAGATACGCAGTATTTT. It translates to CASSLGSGGPDTQYF.

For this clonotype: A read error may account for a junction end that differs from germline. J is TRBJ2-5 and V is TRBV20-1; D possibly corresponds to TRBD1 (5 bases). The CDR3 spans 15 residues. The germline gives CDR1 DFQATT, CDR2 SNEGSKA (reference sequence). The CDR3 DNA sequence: TGCAGTGCTGGAGATCTTTACAGGAAAAAAGAGACCCAGTACTTC. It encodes CSAGDLYRKKETQYF.

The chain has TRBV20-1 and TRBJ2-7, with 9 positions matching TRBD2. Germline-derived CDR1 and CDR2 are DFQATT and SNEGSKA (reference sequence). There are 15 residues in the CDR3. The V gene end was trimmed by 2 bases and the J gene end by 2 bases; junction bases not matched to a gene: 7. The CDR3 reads CSARKEREVAYEQYF. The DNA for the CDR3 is TGCAGTGCTAGAAAAGAGCGGGAGGTAGCCTACGAGCAGTACTTC.

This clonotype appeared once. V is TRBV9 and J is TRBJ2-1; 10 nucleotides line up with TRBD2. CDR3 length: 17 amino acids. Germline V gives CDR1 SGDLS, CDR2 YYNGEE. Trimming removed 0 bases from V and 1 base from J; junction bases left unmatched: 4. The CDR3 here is CASSVASSGSSYNEQFF. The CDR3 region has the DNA TGTGCCAGCAGCGTAGCCTCTAGCGGGAGTTCCTACAATGAGCAGTTCTTC.

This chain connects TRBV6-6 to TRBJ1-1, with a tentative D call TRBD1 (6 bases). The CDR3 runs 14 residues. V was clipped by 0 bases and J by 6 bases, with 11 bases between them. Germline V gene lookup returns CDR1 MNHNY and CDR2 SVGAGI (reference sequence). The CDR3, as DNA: TGTGCCAGCAGTTACTCGAGGGGGTCGGCTGAAGCTTTCTTT. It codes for CASSYSRGSAEAFF.

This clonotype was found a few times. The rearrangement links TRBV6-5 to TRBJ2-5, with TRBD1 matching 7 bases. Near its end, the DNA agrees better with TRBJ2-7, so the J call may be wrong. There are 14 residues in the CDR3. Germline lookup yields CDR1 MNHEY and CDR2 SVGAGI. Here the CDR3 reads CASSSGQKPYEQYF. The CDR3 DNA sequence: TGTGCCAGCAGCTCGGGACAGAAACCATACGAGCAGTACTTC.